This entry lists 13 T cell receptor beta chains sequenced from one sample in a study of blood T cell repertoires in COVID-19. TCRdb keeps only in-frame clones here, not all; method: immunoSEQ multiplex PCR. The sample includes 200,000 to 250,000 clones, 80% to 85% seen only once; the top ten take around 18%. The sequenced material came from peripheral blood. Every receptor here comes from a woman of 80 years or more with active or convalescent COVID-19.

The chain couples TRBV15 to TRBJ2-3; 8 bases line up with TRBD1. V lost 1 base to trimming and J lost 0 bases; unmatched junction nucleotides: 0. Germline V lookup: CDR1 LNHNV, CDR2 YYDKDF (reference sequence). This CDR3 comprises 15 residues. The CDR3: CATSRGQGSTDTQYF. CDR3 bases: TGTGCCACCAGCAGAGGACAGGGGAGCACAGATACGCAGTATTTT.

The chain joins TRBV11-2 to TRBJ2-7, with D hard to call. CDR3 length: 15 residues. The germline CDR1 and CDR2 sequences are SGHAT and FQNNGV. Trimming removed 1 base at V and 6 bases at J, with 16 bases between. CDR3 DNA: TGTGCCAGCAGCTTAGCACGAGTCCCTACTGGCGAGCAGTACTTC. Translated, it gives CASSLARVPTGEQYF.

The rearrangement uses TRBV28 and TRBJ2-5; 8 positions match TRBD1. The CDR3 has 17 residues. The germline V gene has CDR1 MDHEN and CDR2 SYDVKM. The trim removed 0 bases at V and 5 bases at J, leaving 11 bases unmatched. The CDR3 is CASSLWGQARLSETQYF. The CDR3 bases are TGTGCCAGCAGTTTATGGGGACAGGCCCGCCTAAGCGAGACCCAGTACTTC.

The rearrangement uses TRBV30 and TRBJ2-5, with TRBD2 identical over 10 bases. The CDR3 length is 19 residues. The germline gives CDR1 GTSNPN, CDR2 SVGIG (reference sequence). V dropped 0 bases and J dropped 5; count of bases not matched to a gene: 18. CDR3 amino acids: CAWSVQRTSGPIRWETQYF. Here the CDR3 DNA reads TGTGCCTGGAGTGTACAAAGGACTAGCGGACCTATAAGGTGGGAGACCCAGTACTTC.

The genes are TRBV2 and TRBJ1-2; 8 bases map to TRBD1. The J segment lost 0 bases and the V segment lost 6 bases, leaving 3 bases of the junction unmatched. The CDR3 has 14 residues. Germline-derived CDR1 and CDR2 are SNHLY and FYNNEI. The CDR3, as DNA: TGTGCCAGCAGCCGGGACAGGCCTAACTATGGCTACACCTTC. Residues: CASSRDRPNYGYTF.

The V and J genes are TRBV2 and TRBJ1-1; D remains unclear. The germline CDR1 and CDR2 sequences are SNHLY and FYNNEI. The CDR3 runs to 14 residues. V gave up 6 bases and J gave up 5 bases, with 16 bases separating them. As DNA, the CDR3 is TGTGCCAGCAGAGCGCGCCAGTCACGGACTGAAGCTTTCTTT. It codes for CASRARQSRTEAFF.

This clone was detected a few times. The chain couples TRBV28 to TRBJ1-1; TRBD1 aligns across 8 bases. This CDR3 is built from 15 residues. The V gene end was trimmed by 2 bases and the J gene end by 5 bases; junction bases not matched to a gene: 7. Germline loops: CDR1 MDHEN, CDR2 SYDVKM. DNA of the CDR3: TGTGCCAGCAGTTTAGGCACAGGGGGTTGGACTGAAGCTTTCTTT. This translates into CASSLGTGGWTEAFF. Full variable domain (missing parts from reference TRBV28 and TRBJ1-1): DVKVTQSSRYLVKRTGEKVFLECVQDMDHENMFWYRQDPGLGLRLIYFSYDVKMKEKGDIPEGYSVSREKKERFSLILESASTNQTSMYLCASSLGTGGWTEAFFGQGTRLTVV.

The chain joins TRBV23-1 to TRBJ1-2; D might be TRBD1 (6 bases). TRBV23-1 is an ORF; its function is uncertain. Trimming removed 0 bases at V and 6 bases at J, with 8 bases between. CDR3 length: 13 amino acids. DNA of the CDR3: TGCGCCAGCAGTCAATCGACAGGAGATGGCTACACCTTC. It specifies CASSQSTGDGYTF.

About this clone itself: This specimen includes other DNA sequences encoding the same CDR3. The V gene is TRBV5-1, the J gene TRBJ1-6, with 9 bases matching TRBD1. The ends lost 0 bases at V and 4 bases at J; junction bases unmatched: 2. The CDR3 has 16 residues. The V gene's germline CDR1 is SGHRS and CDR2 YFSETQ. This CDR3 reads CASSLGTGDYNSPLHF. The CDR3 DNA follows: TGCGCCAGCAGCTTGGGGACAGGGGATTATAATTCACCCCTCCACTTT.

The chain joins TRBV5-1 to TRBJ2-3, with D perhaps matching TRBD2 (6 bases). Germline V lookup: CDR1 SGHRS, CDR2 YFSETQ. Trimming left V 5 bases short and J 0 bases short, with 10 bases between. This CDR3 has 14 amino acids. The CDR3 sequence is CASRGGTSTDTQYF. CDR3 sequence (DNA): TGCGCCAGCAGAGGCGGGACTAGCACAGATACGCAGTATTTT.

CDR3 DNA: TGCGCCAGCAGTACCAGACTAGCGGGAAAGGGAGAGACCCAGTACTTC. It specifies CASSTRLAGKGETQYF. The chain employs TRBV10-2 and TRBJ2-5, with 11 bases that match TRBD2. Germline loops: CDR1 WSHSY, CDR2 SAAADI. V was clipped by 5 bases and J by 4 bases; unmatched bases: 9. CDR3 length: 16 amino acids.

The V gene is TRBV10-3, the J gene TRBJ2-3; D not certain. V lost 4 bases and J 0 bases, leaving 5 bases between the germline ends. Germline V lookup: CDR1 ENHRY, CDR2 SYGVKD. This CDR3 region has 13 residues. The DNA for the CDR3 is TGTGCCATCAGTGGCCAGAGCACAGATACGCAGTATTTT. Its translation: CAISGQSTDTQYF.

J is TRBJ2-3 and V is TRBV11-2; D possibly corresponds to TRBD1 (6 bases). Germline V lookup: CDR1 SGHAT, CDR2 FQNNGV. This CDR3 spans 15 amino acids. V lost 5 bases, J lost 3 bases, and 15 bases lay in between. CDR3 sequence: CASSPGRQGTDTQYF. The CDR3, as DNA: TGTGCCAGCAGCCCCGGACGGCAGGGGACAGATACGCAGTATTTT.